This TCR beta chain was sequenced during a study of cytomegalovirus exposure and HLA in healthy donors. The study's findings and limits: TCR clusters originating in the first cohort tended to co-occur in the approximately 130 validation repertoires, according to a later analysis. Accounts indicate the classifier identified cytomegalovirus status with strong specificity and sensitivity.

A single count supports this clone. The target antigen is unknown. TCRdb's copy holds only in-frame clones and misses some; the assay was immunoSEQ multiplex PCR. Of around 150,000 clones listed, about four fifths are singletons. CDR3 length: 15 amino acids. V gave up 8 bases and J gave up 5 bases; unmatched junction bases: 13. Germline V gene sequence: CDR1 MNHEY, CDR2 SMNVEV (reference sequence). The sequencing input was PBMCs. The clonotype comes from a man aged 25 to 40 in good health and CMV-seropositive. The chain couples TRBV27 to TRBJ2-7, with 9 bases identical to TRBD2. This CDR3 reads CASALSGLALHEQYF. The CDR3 nucleotides are TGTGCCAGCGCCTTATCGGGACTAGCTTTACACGAGCAGTACTTC.